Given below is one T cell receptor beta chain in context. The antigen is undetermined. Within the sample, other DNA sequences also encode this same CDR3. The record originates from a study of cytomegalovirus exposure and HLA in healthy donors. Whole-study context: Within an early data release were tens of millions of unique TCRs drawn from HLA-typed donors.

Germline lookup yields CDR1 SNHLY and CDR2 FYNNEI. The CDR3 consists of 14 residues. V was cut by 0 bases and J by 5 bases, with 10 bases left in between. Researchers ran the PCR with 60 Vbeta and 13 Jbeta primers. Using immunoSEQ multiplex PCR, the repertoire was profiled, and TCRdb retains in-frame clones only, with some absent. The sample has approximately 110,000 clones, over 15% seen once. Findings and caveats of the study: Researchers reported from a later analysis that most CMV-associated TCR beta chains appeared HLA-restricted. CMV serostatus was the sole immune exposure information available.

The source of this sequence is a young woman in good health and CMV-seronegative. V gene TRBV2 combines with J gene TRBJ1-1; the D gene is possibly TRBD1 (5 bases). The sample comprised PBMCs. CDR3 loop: CASSEALRGTEAFF. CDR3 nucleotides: TGTGCCAGCAGTGAAGCGCTTCGGGGGACTGAAGCTTTCTTT.